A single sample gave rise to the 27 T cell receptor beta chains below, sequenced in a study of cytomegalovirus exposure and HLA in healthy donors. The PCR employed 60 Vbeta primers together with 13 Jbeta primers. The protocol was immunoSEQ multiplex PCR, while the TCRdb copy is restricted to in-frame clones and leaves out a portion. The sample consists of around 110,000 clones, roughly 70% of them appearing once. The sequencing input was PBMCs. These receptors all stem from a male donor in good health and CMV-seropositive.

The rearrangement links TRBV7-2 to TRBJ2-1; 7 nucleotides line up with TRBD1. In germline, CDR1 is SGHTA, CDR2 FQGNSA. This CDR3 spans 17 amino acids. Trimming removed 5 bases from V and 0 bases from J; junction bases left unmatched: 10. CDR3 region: CASSLTPGQSSYNEQFF. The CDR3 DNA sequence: TGTGCCAGCAGCCTAACCCCGGGACAGAGCTCCTACAATGAGCAGTTCTTC.

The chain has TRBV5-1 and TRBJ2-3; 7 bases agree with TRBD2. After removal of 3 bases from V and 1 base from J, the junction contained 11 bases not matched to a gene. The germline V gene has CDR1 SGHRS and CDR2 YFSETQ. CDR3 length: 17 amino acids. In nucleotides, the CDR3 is TGCGCCAGCAGCTCCCAACCTAGCGGAGGGGGCACAGATACGCAGTATTTT. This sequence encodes CASSSQPSGGGTDTQYF.

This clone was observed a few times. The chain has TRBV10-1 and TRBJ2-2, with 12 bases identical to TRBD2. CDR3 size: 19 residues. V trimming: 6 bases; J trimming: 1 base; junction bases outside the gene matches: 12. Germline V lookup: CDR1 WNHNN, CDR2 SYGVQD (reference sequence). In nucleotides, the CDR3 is TGCGCCAGCAGGGAGACTAGCGGGGGTGGTGGGAGGAACACCGGGGAGCTGTTTTTT. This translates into CASRETSGGGGRNTGELFF.

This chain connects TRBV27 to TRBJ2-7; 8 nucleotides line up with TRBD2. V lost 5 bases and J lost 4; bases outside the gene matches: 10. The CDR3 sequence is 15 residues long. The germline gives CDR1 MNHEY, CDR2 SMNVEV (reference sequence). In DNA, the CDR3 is TGTGCCAGCAGTCATCGGGGGGGCCTTACGTACGAGCAGTACTTC. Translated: CASSHRGGLTYEQYF.

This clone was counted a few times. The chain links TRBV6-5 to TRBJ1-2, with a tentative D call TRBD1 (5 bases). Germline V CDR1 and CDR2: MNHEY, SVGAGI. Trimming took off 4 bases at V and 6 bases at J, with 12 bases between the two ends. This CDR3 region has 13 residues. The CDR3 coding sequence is TGTGCCAGCAGTTTATCAGGGTCCAATGGCTACACCTTC. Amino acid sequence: CASSLSGSNGYTF.

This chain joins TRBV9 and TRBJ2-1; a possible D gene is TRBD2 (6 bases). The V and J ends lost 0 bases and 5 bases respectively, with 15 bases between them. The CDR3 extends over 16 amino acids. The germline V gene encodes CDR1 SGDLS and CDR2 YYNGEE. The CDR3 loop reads CASSVVGGRLDNEQFF. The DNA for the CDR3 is TGTGCCAGCAGCGTAGTGGGGGGTAGGCTAGACAATGAGCAGTTCTTC.

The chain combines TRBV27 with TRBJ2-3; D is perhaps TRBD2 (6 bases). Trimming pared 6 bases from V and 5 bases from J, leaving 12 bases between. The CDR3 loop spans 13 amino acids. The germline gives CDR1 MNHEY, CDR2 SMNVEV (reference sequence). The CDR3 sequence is CASSPGGRDTQYF. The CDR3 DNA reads TGTGCCAGCAGCCCCGGGGGTAGAGATACGCAGTATTTT.

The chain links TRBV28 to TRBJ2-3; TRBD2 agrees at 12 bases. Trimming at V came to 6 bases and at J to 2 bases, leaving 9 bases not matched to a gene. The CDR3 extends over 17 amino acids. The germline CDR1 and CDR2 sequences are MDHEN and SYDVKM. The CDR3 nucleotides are TGTGCCAGCAGCCCCAGGACTAGCGGGACACTCACAGATACGCAGTATTTT. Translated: CASSPRTSGTLTDTQYF. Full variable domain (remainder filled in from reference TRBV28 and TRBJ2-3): DVKVTQSSRYLVKRTGEKVFLECVQDMDHENMFWYRQDPGLGLRLIYFSYDVKMKEKGDIPEGYSVSREKKERFSLILESASTNQTSMYLCASSPRTSGTLTDTQYFGPGTRLTVL.

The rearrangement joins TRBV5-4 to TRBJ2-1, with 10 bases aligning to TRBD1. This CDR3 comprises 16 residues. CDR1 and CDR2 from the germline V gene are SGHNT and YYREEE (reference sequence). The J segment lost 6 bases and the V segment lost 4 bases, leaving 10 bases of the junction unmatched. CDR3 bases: TGTGCCAGCAGCACCCATCCCGGGACAGGGGCCAATGAGCAGTTCTTC. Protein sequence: CASSTHPGTGANEQFF.

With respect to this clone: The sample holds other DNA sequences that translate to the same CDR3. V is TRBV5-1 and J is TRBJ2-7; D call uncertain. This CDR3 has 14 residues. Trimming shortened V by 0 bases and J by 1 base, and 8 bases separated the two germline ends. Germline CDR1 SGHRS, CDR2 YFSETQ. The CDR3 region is CASSLAGRSYEQYF. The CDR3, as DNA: TGCGCCAGCAGCTTGGCTGGCAGATCCTACGAGCAGTACTTC.

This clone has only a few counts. CDR3 amino acids: CASSPTGGNEQYF. The CDR3 coding sequence is TGCGCCAGCAGCCCCACAGGGGGGAACGAGCAGTACTTC. This sequence joins TRBV4-1 and TRBJ2-7; 8 positions match TRBD1. Per the germline V gene, CDR1 is MGHRA and CDR2 is YSYEKL. The CDR3 totals 13 residues. After removal of 4 bases from V and 5 bases from J, the junction contained 4 bases not matched to a gene.

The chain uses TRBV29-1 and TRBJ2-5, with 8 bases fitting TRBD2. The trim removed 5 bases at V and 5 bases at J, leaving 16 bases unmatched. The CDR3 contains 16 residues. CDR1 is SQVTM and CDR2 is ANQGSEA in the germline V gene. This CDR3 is CSVSGLAGTFLETQYF. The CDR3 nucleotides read TGCAGCGTTTCAGGACTAGCCGGAACCTTCCTGGAGACCCAGTACTTC. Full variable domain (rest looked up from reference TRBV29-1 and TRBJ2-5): SAVISQKPSRDICQRGTSLTIQCQVDSQVTMMFWYRQQPGQSLTLIATANQGSEATYESGFVIDKFPISRPNLTFSTLTVSNMSPEDSSIYLCSVSGLAGTFLETQYFGPGTRLLVL.

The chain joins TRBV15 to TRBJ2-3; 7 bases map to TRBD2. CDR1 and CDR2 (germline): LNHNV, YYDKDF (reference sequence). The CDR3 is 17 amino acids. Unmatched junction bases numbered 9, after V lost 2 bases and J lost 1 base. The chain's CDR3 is CATSRPQASGGTDTQYF. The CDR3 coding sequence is TGTGCCACCAGCAGACCTCAAGCGAGCGGGGGCACAGATACGCAGTATTTT.

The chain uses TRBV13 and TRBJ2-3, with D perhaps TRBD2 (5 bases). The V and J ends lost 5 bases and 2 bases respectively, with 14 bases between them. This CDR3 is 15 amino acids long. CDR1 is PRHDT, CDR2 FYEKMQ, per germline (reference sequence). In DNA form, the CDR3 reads TGTGCCAGCAGCCGGACGAAGCGGTCCACAGATACGCAGTATTTT. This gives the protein CASSRTKRSTDTQYF.

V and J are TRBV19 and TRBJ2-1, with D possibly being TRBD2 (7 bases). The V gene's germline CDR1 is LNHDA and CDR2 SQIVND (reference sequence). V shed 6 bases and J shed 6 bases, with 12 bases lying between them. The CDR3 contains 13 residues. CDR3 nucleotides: TGTGCCAGTAGGCCAAGGGGGGGCAATGAGCAGTTCTTC. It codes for CASRPRGGNEQFF.

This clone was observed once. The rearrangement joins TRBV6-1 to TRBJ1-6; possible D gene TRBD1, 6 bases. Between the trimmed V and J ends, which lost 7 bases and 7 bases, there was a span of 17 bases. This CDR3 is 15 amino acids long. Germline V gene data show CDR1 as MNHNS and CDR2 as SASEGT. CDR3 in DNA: TGTGCCAGCACCACCGCCGGGACATACAATTCACCCCTCCACTTT. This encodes CASTTAGTYNSPLHF.

Here the CDR3 DNA reads TGTGCCAGCAGCTTAGGTGGAAAGCTAGCGGGGGACCTAATCCTTTACTTC. Translated: CASSLGGKLAGDLILYF. This chain connects TRBV7-6 to TRBJ2-5, with 10 nucleotides matching TRBD2. Trimming removed 1 base from V and 14 bases from J; junction bases left unmatched: 19. CDR1 and CDR2 (germline): SGHVS, FNYEAQ. The CDR3 runs to 17 residues.

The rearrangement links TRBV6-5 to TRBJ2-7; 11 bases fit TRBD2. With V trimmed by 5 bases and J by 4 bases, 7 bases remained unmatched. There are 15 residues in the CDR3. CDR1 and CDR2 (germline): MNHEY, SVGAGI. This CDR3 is CASSVPGLAAYEQYF. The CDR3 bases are TGTGCCAGCAGTGTACCGGGACTAGCGGCATACGAGCAGTACTTC.

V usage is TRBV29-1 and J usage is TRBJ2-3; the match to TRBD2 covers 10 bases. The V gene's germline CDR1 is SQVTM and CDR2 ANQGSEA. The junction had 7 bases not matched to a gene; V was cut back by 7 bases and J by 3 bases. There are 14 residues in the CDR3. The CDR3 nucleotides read TGCAGCGCTGTGCTAGCGGGAGAAACAGATACGCAGTATTTT. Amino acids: CSAVLAGETDTQYF.

The CDR3, as DNA: TGTGCCAGCAGTCTACGCGCGGGGATCCCTTACGAGCAGTACTTC. This sequence encodes CASSLRAGIPYEQYF. This chain uses TRBV6-5 with TRBJ2-7, with D possibly TRBD2 on 6 matching bases. Germline-derived CDR1 and CDR2 are MNHEY and SVGAGI. The CDR3 extends over 15 amino acids. V lost 5 bases and J lost 4, with 18 bases in between.

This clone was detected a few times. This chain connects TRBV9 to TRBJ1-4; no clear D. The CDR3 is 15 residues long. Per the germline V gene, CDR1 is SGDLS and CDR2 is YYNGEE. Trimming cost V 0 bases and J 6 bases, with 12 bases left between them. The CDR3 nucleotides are TGTGCCAGCAGCGTAGGTCTCAGTGACTATGAAAAACTGTTTTTT. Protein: CASSVGLSDYEKLFF.

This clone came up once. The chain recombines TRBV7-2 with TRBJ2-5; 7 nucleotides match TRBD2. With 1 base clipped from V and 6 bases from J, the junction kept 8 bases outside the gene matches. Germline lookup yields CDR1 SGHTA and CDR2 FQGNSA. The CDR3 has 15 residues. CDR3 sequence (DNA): TGTGCCAGCAGCTTAGATGCGGGAGACCGGCAGACCCAGTACTTC. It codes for CASSLDAGDRQTQYF.

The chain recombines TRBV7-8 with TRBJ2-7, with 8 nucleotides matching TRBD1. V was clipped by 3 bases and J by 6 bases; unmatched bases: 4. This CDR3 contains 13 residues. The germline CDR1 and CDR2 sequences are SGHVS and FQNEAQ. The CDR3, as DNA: TGTGCCAGCAGCTTCCTACAGGGGGGCGAGCAGTACTTC. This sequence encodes CASSFLQGGEQYF.

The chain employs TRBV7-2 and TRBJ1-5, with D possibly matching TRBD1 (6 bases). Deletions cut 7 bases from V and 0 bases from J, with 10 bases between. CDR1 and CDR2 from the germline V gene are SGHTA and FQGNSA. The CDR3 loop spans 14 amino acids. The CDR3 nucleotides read TGTGCCAGCAAACAGGGCTATAGCAATCAGCCCCAGCATTTT. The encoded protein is CASKQGYSNQPQHF.

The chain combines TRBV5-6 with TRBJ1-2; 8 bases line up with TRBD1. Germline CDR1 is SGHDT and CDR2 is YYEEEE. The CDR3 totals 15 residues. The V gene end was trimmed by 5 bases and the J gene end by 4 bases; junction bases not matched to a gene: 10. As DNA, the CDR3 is TGTGCCAGCAGGGCGGGACAGGCCGGGAGCTATGGCTACACCTTC. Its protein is CASRAGQAGSYGYTF.

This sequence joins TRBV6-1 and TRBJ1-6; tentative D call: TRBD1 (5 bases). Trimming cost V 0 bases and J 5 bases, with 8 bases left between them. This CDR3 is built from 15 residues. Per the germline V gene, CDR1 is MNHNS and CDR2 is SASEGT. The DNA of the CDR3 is TGTGCCAGCAGTGAAGCGCCGGGGGATAATTCACCCCTCCACTTT. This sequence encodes CASSEAPGDNSPLHF.

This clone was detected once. The CDR3, as DNA: TGCGCCAGCAGCTTTCGGACAGGAACAACTAATGAAAAACTGTTTTTT. Translated: CASSFRTGTTNEKLFF. The V and J genes are TRBV5-1 and TRBJ1-4; 7 nucleotides align to TRBD1. Germline CDR1 is SGHRS and CDR2 is YFSETQ. This CDR3 region has 16 residues. V was pared by 2 bases and J by 0 bases, with 4 bases of the junction left unmatched.